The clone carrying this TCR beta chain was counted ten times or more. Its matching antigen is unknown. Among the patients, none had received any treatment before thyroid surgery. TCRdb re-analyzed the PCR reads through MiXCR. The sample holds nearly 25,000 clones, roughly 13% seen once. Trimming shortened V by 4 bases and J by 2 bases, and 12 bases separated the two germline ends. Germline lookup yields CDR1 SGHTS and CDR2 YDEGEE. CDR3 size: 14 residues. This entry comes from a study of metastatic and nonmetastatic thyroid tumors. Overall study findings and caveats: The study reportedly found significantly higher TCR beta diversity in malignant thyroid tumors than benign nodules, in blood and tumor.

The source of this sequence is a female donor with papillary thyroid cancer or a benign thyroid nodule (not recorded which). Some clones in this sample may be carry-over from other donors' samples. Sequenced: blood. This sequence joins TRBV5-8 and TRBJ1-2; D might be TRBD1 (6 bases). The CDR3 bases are TGTGCCAGCAGCCCATGGACAGCGAACTATGGCTACACCTTC. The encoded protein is CASSPWTANYGYTF. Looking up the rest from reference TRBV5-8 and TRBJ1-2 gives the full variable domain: EAGVTQSPTHLIKTRGQQATLRCSPISGHTSVYWYQQALGLGLQFLLWYDEGEERNRGNFPPRFSGRQFPNYSSELNVNALELEDSALYLCASSPWTANYGYTFGSGTRLTVV.